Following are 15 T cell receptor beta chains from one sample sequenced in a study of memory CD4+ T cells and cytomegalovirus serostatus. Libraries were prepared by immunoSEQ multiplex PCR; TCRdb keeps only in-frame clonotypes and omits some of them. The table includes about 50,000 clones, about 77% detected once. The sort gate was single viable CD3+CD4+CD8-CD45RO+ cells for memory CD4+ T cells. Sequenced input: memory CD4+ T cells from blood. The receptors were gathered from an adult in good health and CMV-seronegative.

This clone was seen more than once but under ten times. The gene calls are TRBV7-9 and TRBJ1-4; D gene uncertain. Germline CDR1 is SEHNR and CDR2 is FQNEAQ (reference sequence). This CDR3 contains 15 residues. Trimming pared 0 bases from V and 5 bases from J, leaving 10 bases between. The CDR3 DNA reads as TGTGCCAGCAGCTTAGCGGTTTCGGGAAATGAAAAACTGTTTTTT. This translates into CASSLAVSGNEKLFF.

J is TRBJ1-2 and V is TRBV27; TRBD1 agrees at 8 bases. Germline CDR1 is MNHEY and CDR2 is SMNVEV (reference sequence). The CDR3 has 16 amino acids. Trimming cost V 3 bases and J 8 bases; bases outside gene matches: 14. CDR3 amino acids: CASSFFRGQTPEGYTF. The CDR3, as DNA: TGTGCCAGCAGTTTTTTCAGGGGGCAGACCCCTGAGGGCTACACCTTC.

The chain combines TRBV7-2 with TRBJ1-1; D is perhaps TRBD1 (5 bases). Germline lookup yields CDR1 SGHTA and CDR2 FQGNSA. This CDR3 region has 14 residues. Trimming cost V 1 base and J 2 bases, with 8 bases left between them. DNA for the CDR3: TGTGCCAGCAGCTTAGGGGGGTTTAACACTGAAGCTTTCTTT. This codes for CASSLGGFNTEAFF. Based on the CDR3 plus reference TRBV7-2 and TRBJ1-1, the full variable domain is GAGVSQSPSNKVTEKGKDVELRCDPISGHTALYWYRQSLGQGLEFLIYFQGNSAPDKSGLPSDRFSAERTGGSVSTLTIQRTQQEDSAVYLCASSLGGFNTEAFFGQGTRLTVV.

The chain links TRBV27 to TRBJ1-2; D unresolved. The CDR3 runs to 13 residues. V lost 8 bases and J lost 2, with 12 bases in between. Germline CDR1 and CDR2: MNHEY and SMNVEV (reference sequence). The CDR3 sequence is CASPKGENYGYTF. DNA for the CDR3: TGTGCCAGCCCCAAGGGAGAAAACTATGGCTACACCTTC.

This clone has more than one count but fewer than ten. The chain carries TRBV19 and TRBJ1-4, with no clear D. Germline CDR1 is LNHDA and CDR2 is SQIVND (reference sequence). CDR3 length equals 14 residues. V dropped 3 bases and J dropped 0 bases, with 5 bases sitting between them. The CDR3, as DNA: TGTGCCAGTAGTATGTTCTCAACTAATGAAAAACTGTTTTTT. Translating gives CASSMFSTNEKLFF.

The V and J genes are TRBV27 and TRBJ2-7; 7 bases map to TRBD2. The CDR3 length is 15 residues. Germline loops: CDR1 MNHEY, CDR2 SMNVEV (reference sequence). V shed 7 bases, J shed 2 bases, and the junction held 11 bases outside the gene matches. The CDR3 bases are TGTGCCAGCACTCCCGGGAGGACGGGCCCCTACGAGCAGTACTTC. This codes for CASTPGRTGPYEQYF.

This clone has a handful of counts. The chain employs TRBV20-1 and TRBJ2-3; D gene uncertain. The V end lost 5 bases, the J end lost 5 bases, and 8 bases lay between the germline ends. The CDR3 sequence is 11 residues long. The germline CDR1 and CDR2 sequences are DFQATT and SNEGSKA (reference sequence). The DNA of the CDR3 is TGCAGTGCTGCGCCCGAAGATACGCAGTATTTT. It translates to CSAAPEDTQYF.

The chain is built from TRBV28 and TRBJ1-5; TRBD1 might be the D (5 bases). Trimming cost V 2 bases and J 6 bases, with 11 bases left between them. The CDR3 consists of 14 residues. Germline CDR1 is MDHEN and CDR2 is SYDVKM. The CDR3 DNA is TGTGCCAGCAGTTTAATTGGGGCGAGTCAGCCCCAGCATTTT. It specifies CASSLIGASQPQHF.

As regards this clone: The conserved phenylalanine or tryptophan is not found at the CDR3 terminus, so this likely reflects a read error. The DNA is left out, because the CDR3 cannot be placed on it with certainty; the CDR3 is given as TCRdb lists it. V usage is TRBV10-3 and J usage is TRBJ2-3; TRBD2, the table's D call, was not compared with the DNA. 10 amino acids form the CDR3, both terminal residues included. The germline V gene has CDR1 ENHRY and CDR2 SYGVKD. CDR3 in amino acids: CAIKRGPLAG.

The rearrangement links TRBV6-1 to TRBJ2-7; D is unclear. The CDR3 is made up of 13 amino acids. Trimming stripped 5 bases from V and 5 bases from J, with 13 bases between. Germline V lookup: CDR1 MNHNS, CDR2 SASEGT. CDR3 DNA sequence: TGTGCCAGCAGTCTCCCACCGGTGGACGAGCAGTACTTC. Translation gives CASSLPPVDEQYF.

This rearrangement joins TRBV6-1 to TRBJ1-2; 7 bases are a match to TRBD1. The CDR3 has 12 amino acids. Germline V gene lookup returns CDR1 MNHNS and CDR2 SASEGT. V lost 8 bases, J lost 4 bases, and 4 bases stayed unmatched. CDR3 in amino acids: CASQDRTYGYTF. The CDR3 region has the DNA TGTGCCAGCCAGGACAGGACCTATGGCTACACCTTC.

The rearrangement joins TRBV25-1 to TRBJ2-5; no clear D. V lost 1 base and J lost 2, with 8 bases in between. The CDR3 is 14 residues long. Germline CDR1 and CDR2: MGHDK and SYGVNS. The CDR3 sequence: CASSESAQQETQYF. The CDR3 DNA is TGTGCCAGCAGTGAATCGGCACAACAAGAGACCCAGTACTTC.

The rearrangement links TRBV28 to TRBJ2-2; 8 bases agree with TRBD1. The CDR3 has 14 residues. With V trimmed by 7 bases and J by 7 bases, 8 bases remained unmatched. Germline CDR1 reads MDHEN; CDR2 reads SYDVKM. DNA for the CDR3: TGTGCCAGCACTACGACAGGGGACGGCGGGGAGCTGTTTTTT. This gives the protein CASTTTGDGGELFF.

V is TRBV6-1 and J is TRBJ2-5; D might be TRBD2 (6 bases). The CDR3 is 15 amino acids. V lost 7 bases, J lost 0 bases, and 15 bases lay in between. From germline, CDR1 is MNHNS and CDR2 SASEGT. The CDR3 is CASILAYGYQETQYF. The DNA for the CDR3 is TGTGCCAGCATCCTAGCGTACGGGTACCAAGAGACCCAGTACTTC.

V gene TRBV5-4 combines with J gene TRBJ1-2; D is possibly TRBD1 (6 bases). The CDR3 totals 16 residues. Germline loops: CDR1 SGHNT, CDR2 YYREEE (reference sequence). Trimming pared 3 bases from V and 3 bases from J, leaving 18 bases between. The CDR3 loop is CASSSPAQGLDYGYTF. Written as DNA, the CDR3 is TGTGCCAGCAGCTCTCCGGCACAGGGTCTCGACTATGGCTACACCTTC.